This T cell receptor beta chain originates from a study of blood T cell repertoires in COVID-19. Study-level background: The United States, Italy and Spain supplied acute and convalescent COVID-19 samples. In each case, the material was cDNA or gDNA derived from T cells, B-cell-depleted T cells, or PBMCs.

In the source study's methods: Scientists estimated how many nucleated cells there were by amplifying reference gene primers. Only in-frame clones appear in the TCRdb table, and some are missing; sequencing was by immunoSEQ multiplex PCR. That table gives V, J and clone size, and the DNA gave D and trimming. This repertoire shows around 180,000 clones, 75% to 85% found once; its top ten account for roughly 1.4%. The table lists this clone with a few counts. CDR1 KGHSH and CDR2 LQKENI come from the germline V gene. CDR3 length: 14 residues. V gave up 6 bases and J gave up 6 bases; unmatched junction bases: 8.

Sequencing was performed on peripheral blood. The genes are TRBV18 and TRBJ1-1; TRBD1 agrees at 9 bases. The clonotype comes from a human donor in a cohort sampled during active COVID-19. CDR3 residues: CASSQQGAPAEAFF. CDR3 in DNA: TGTGCCAGCTCTCAACAGGGGGCTCCGGCTGAAGCTTTCTTT.